The clone carrying this T cell receptor beta chain was seen ten or more times. Each patient was aged 18 to 65 and had newly diagnosed hyperthyroidism of under 2 months' duration. Diagnoses were established using clinical symptoms, serum thyroxine and TRAb, thyroid ultrasound and orbital computed tomography. The sample is drawn from a study of T cells in Graves' hyperthyroidism and ophthalmopathy. The source material, RNA transcripts, was used to amplify TCR beta CDR3 regions. Carried out on the TCR CDR3, a first-round RT-PCR used the HTBI primer set. Using its own MiXCR run on the multiplex PCR reads, TCRdb lists one record per CDR3 protein. The sample consists of 500,000 to 550,000 distinct CDR3 sequences, less than 25% of them appearing once. The sample consisted of blood. This TCR came from a young man with Graves' hyperthyroidism.

CDR3 coding DNA: TGTGCCAGCAGCCCACCCGGGACTGCCTTCTCCGAGCAGTACTTC. Its translation: CASSPPGTAFSEQYF. The rearrangement uses TRBV7-9 and TRBJ2-7; D possibly corresponds to TRBD2 (6 bases). This CDR3 is built from 15 residues. Trimming took 5 bases from V and 6 from J, leaving 20 bases between them. CDR1 is SEHNR and CDR2 is FQNEAQ in the germline V gene (reference sequence).